This TCR beta chain was identified in a study of OX40 agonist ivuxolimab in advanced cancers. Regarding the complete study: Ivuxolimab, which targeted the costimulatory receptor OX40 (CD134), was an agonistic, fully human IgG2 monoclonal antibody. Intravenous ivuxolimab was administered to patients every 2 weeks at six dose levels: 0.01, 0.1, 0.3, 1.5, 3 and 10 mg/kg. Of the roughly 51 patients in dose escalation, 19 had hepatocellular carcinoma, some 15 had melanoma, 9 had renal cell carcinoma and 9 had head and neck cancer. In the dose-escalation cohort, roughly four fifths of patients were male, and the mean age was roughly 60 years, with a range of roughly 23 to 85. Prior anti-PD-1, anti-PD-L1 or anti-CTLA-4 therapy was permitted, and checkpoint inhibitors had been received by around 40% of dose-escalation patients. Partial responses were achieved by three dose-escalation patients, of whom one had hepatocellular carcinoma and two had cutaneous melanoma. Peripheral TCRbeta sequencing aimed to test whether ivuxolimab altered TCR sequence diversity and caused clonal T-cell expansion. The monotherapy dose-escalation portion (N ≈ 52 patients) of the phase I ivuxolimab trial is reported in the paper.

For sequencing of the TCRbeta CDR3 region, genomic DNA was extracted from the sorted cells. The immunoSEQ Assay was used to sequence the TCRbeta CDR3 regions. TCRdb provides this immuneACCESS table in a form limited to in-frame rearrangements. Some clones are lacking; in checked studies, under half of them reflect an unresolved V gene, and why the rest are absent is not known. The sample records about 39,000 clones, approximately 90% of which are singletons. Approximately 22% of the sample rests with the top ten. The trial excluded patients who had a history of autoimmune disease or who were on systemic immunosuppression. Peripheral blood for TCR sequencing was drawn from every dose cohort at baseline, at cycle 4 day 1 and at cycle 7 day 1. The samples were drawn from a first-in-human, open-label, multicenter phase I dose-escalation trial of ivuxolimab. Adults with locally advanced or metastatic melanoma, renal cell, hepatocellular, or head and neck squamous cell carcinoma were enrolled in the trial. Before TCR sequencing, CD4+ and CD8+ T cells were separately sorted from peripheral blood.

Regarding this clone: The target of this receptor is not known. Nothing much larger sits one base from this clone, and base qualities are not available.

Inclusive of the bounding cysteine and phenylalanine, the CDR3 is 15 residues long. Just the 45-base CDR3 DNA is kept, in frame starting at base 1. Trimming costs V 1 base and J 0 bases, and their ends lie 7 bases apart. CDR1 and CDR2 were assigned from the germline V gene as KGHSH and LQKENI. Broad study findings and their caveats: Low levels of normalized T-cell clonal expansion were also seen in some patients who did not respond. At doses of 0.1 to 3.0 mg/kg, clonal expansion of both CD4+ and CD8+ blood T cells was observed from baseline to week 6. After ivuxolimab, CD8+ T cells had more expanded clones than CD4+ T cells on average. Antigen specificity was not determined for the clonally expanded peripheral T cells. In partial responders in the 0.1-3.0 mg/kg groups, normalized peripheral clonal expansion was found to be among the lowest, especially among CD8+ T cells.

The material was CD4+ or CD8+ T cells sorted from blood, obtained in a trial of the OX40 agonist ivuxolimab. The clonotype was recovered from an adult with an advanced solid tumor such as melanoma, head and neck, liver or kidney cancer. Recombination joined TRBV18 with TRBJ2-1, with TRBD2 perhaps the D gene, on 5 matching bases. DNA sequence: TGTGCCAGCTCACCACTAGCGCACTCCTACAATGAGCAGTTCTTC. Translation gives CASSPLAHSYNEQFF.